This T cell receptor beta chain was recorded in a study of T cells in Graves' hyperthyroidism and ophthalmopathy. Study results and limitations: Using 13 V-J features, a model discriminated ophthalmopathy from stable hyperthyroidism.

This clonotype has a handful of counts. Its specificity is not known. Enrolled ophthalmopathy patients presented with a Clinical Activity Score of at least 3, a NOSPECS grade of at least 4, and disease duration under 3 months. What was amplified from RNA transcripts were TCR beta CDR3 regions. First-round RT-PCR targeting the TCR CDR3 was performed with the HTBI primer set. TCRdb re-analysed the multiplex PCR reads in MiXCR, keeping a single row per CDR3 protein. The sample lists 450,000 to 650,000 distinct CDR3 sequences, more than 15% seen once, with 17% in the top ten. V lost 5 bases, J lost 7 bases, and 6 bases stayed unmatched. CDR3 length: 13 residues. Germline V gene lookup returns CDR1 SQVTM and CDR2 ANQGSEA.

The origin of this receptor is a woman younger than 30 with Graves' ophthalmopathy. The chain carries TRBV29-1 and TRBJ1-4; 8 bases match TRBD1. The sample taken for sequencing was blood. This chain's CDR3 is CSVCQGAGEKLFF. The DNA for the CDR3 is TGCAGCGTTTGTCAGGGGGCAGGTGAAAAACTGTTTTTT.